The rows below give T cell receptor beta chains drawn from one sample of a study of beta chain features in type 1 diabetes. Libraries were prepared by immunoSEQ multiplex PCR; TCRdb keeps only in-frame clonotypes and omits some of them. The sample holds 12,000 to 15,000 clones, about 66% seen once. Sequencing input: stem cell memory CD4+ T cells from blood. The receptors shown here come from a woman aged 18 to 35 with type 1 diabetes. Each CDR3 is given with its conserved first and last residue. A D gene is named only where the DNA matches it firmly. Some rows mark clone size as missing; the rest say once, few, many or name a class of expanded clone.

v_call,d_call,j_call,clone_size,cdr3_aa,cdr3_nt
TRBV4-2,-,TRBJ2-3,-,CASSRVQSDTQYF,TGTGCCAGCAGCCGAGTACAGTCAGATACGCAGTATTTT
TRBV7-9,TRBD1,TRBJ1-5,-,CASSLGGTGTAQPQHF,TGTGCCAGCAGCTTAGGGGGGACAGGGACGGCGCAGCCCCAGCATTTT
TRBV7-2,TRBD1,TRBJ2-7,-,CASSRDRGIYEQYF,TGTGCCAGCAGCCGGGACAGGGGCATCTACGAGCAGTACTTC
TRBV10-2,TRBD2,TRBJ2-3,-,CASSDRPSGGRDTQYF,TGCGCCAGCAGTGACCGGCCTAGCGGGGGGAGGGATACGCAGTATTTT
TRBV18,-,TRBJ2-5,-,CASSLQGGETQYF,TGTGCCAGCTCACTACAGGGTGGAGAGACCCAGTACTTC
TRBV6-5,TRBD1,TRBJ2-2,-,CASSFWDRDTGELFF,TGTGCCAGCAGTTTCTGGGACAGGGACACCGGGGAGCTGTTTTTT
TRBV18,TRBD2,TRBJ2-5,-,CASSPGLAGVEQYF,TGTGCCAGCTCTCCGGGACTAGCGGGAGTGGAGCAGTACTTC
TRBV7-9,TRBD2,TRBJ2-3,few,CASSHLAENTDTQYF,TGTGCCAGCAGCCACCTAGCGGAGAACACAGATACGCAGTATTTT
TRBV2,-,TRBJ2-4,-,CASSDLAAKNIQYF,TGTGCCAGCAGTGACTTAGCAGCCAAAAACATTCAGTACTTC
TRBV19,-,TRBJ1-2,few,CASSARQAYYGYTF,TGTGCCAGTAGTGCACGACAGGCTTACTATGGCTACACCTTC
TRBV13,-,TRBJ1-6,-,CASSLWADNSPLHF,TGTGCCAGCAGCTTATGGGCAGATAATTCACCCCTCCACTTT
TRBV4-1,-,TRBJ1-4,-,CASSQGAVSNEKLFF,TGCGCCAGCAGCCAAGGGGCAGTATCTAATGAAAAACTGTTTTTT
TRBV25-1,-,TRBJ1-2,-,CASSELGPELSGGYTF,TGTGCCAGCAGTGAATTAGGACCCGAACTCAGCGGTGGCTACACCTTC
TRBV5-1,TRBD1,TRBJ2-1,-,CASKQGANNEQFF,TGCGCCAGCAAACAGGGGGCGAACAATGAGCAGTTCTTC
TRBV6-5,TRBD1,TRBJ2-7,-,CASSQGQMQTSEQYF,TGTGCCAGCAGTCAGGGACAGATGCAGACATCCGAGCAGTACTTC
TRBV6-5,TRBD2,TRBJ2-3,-,CASRRGRGTDTQYF,TGTGCCAGCAGGCGCGGGAGGGGAACAGATACGCAGTATTTT
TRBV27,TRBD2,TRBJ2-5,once,CASRGLAGETQYF,TGTGCCAGCAGAGGACTAGCTGGAGAGACCCAGTACTTC